The T cell receptor beta chain described here comes from a study of cytotoxic CD8 clonotypes in ibrutinib-treated CLL. Study-level points and caveats: Clonality was higher at ibrutinib response and returned toward baseline at progression.

Germline V lookup: CDR1 MNHNS, CDR2 SASEGT. This CDR3 has 14 residues. V lost 8 bases, J lost 6 bases, and 10 bases stayed unmatched. The data were produced by immunoSEQ multiplex PCR, yet TCRdb's version contains in-frame clones alone and is incomplete. The table records around 150,000 clones, about 88% of them present only once. A few counts support this clone. Its target is unknown. This clonotype was sampled from a human donor with chronic lymphocytic leukemia. The chain couples TRBV6-1 to TRBJ1-5; 7 bases are a match to TRBD1. The sample here was PBMCs, taken at disease progression, from a patient treated with ibrutinib. The CDR3 loop is CASASTGNGQPQHF. The CDR3 DNA reads TGTGCCAGCGCCTCGACAGGGAACGGTCAGCCCCAGCATTTT.